Listed below are T cell receptor beta chains from one sample, sequenced in a study of blood T cell repertoires in COVID-19. Clones were sequenced by immunoSEQ multiplex PCR, and TCRdb holds only the in-frame ones, with some missing. Of around 150,000 clones listed, more than 80% are singletons. The sample consisted of peripheral blood. The receptors stem from a man between 65 and 79 years old with acute or convalescent COVID-19. Both conserved end residues are part of each CDR3.

V	CDR3
TRBV30	CAWSALAGDEQYF
TRBV2	CASRARDSRYNEQFF
TRBV2	CASSVYRVNQPQHF
TRBV28	CASSFWGLGYNEQFF
TRBV11-3	CASSDRDHTDTQYF
TRBV21-1	CASSKARGPGVAYEQYF
TRBV12-3/TRBV12-4	CASSWGQSYTF
TRBV4-1	CASSPGLAGVSYNEQFF
TRBV29-1	CSVGGGDTDTQYF
TRBV19	CASSLREDNSPLHF
TRBV7-9	CASTLGGLASGYTF
TRBV18	CASSPGGRNTGELFF
TRBV5-1	CASNQLQGAGNEQFF
TRBV10-3	CAITAGDPYTGELFF
TRBV6-1	CASSELGSKGVYEQYF
TRBV6-5	CASIQQGSGSEQYF
TRBV29-1	CSVQGEEGSYEQFF
TRBV2	CASSERGGGTGSYEQYF
TRBV12-3/TRBV12-4	CASSLGRWDGYTF
TRBV5-1	CASSLGATGELFF
TRBV7-2	CASSPDAVVRSPLHF
TRBV19	CASSPQGPGLAGAHEQYF
TRBV3-1/TRBV3-2	CASSQVAGALNEQFF
TRBV19	CASSIAPGETQYF
TRBV6-6	CASSATGGGYEQYF
TRBV6-2/TRBV6-3	CASSSGGANSPLHF
TRBV5-1	CASRPPDRLNEQFF
TRBV5-1	CASSLGASGSTDTQYF
TRBV19	CASSTGGEQYF